What follows is one TCR beta chain and its context. Here immunoSEQ multiplex PCR was the method, and the copy in TCRdb shows in-frame clones only, minus some. The data show tens of thousands of clones, around 93% seen once. These data are taken from a study of T cells after posttransplantation cyclophosphamide. Germline loops: CDR1 MNHNS, CDR2 SASEGT. The CDR3 consists of 16 residues. The junction had 8 bases not matched to a gene; V was cut back by 4 bases and J by 0 bases. This clonotype was obtained from a woman under 40 in good health and a related stem cell transplant donor. The chain carries TRBV6-1 and TRBJ1-2; TRBD1 agrees at 7 bases. Sequencing input: PBMCs. CDR3 in DNA: TGTGCCAGCAGTGTTCCCCCGGGACAGTCTAACTATGGCTACACCTTC. Residues: CASSVPPGQSNYGYTF.